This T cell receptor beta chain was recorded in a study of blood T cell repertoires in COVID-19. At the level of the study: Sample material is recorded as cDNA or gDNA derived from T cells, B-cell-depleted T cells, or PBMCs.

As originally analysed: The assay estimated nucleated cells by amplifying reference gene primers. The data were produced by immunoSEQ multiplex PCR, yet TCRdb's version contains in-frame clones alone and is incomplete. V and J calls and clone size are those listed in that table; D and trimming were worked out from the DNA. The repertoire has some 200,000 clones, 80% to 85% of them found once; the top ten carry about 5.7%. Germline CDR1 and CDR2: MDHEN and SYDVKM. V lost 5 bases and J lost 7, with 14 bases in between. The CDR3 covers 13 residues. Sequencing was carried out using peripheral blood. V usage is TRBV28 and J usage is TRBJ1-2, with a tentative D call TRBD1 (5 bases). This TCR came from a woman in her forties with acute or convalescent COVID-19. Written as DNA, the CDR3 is TGTGCCAGCAGTGAAATCACGGGGGTTGGCTACACCTTC. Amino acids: CASSEITGVGYTF.